Ten or more counts support the clone carrying this TCR beta chain. V was shortened by 6 bases and J by 4 bases, with 16 bases between the two germline ends. CDR3 length: 15 residues. The germline V gene has CDR1 MNHEY and CDR2 SVGAGI. TCRdb re-called the 5' RACE reads through MiXCR, storing one row per CDR3 protein. The table includes around 340,000 distinct CDR3 sequences, roughly an eighth detected once. This sample stems from a study of identical twins. Separately, the same data were catalogued under a study of yellow fever vaccine responses in identical twins.

V is TRBV6-5 and J is TRBJ1-5, with a weak D call TRBD1 (6 bases). Sequenced material: CD8+ T cells sorted from blood. The receptor was derived from a woman between 18 and 29 years old in good health. CDR3: CASSYGPGENQPQHF. As DNA, the CDR3 is TGTGCCAGCAGCTATGGGCCAGGGGAGAATCAGCCCCAGCATTTT.